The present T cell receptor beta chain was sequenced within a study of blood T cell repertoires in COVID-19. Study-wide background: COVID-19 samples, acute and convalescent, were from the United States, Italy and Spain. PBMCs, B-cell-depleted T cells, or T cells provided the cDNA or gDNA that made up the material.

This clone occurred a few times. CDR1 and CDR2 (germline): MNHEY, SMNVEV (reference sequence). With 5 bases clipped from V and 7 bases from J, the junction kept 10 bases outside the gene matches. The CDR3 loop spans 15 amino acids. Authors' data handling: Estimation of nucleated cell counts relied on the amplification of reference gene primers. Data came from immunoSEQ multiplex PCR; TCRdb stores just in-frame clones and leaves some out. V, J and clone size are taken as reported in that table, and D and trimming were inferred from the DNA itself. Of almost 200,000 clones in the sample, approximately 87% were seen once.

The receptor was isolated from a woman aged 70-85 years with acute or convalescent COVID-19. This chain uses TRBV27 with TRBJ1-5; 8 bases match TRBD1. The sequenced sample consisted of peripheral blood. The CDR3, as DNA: TGTGCCAGCAGTCACCGACAGGGGCAATTCCAGCCCCAGCATTTT. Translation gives CASSHRQGQFQPQHF.